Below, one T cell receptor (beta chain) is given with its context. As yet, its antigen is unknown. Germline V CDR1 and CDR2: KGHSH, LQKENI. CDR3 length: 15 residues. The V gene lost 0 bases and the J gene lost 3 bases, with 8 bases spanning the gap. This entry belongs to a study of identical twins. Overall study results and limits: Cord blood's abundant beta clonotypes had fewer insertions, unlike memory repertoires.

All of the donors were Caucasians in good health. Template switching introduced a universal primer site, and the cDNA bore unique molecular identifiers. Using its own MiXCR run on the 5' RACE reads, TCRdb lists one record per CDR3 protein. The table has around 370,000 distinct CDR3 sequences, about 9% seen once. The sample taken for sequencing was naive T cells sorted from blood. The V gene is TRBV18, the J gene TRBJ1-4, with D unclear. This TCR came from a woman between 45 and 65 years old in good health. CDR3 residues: CASSPPVFPNEKLFF. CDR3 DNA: TGTGCCAGCTCACCACCGGTTTTTCCTAATGAAAAACTGTTTTTT.